Listed here are 5 T cell receptor beta chains from one sample, sequenced in a study of identical twins. One entry per CDR3 protein results from TCRdb running MiXCR on the 5' RACE reads. The profile covers about 530,000 distinct CDR3 sequences, with about 20% appearing a single time and 0.45% to 0.5% taken by the ten largest. Another study also made use of these data, one on yellow fever vaccine responses in identical twins.

The specimen sequenced was CD4+ T cells sorted from blood. These TCRs come from a woman aged 18 to 35 in good health.

The CDR3 loop reads CSAIGDYQETQYF. The CDR3 DNA sequence: TGCAGTGCTATCGGGGACTACCAAGAGACCCAGTACTTC. The rearrangement uses TRBV20-1 and TRBJ2-5; D perhaps matches TRBD2 (6 bases). Germline values: CDR1 DFQATT, CDR2 SNEGSKA (reference sequence). Between the trimmed V and J ends, which lost 4 bases and 0 bases, there was a span of 9 bases. This CDR3 comprises 13 residues.

The rearrangement joins TRBV28 to TRBJ2-7, with D possibly called TRBD1 or TRBD2 (5 bases each). The CDR3 consists of 10 residues. V was clipped by 8 bases and J by 6 bases, with 8 bases between them. Germline loops: CDR1 MDHEN, CDR2 SYDVKM. CDR3 nucleotide sequence: TGTGCCAGCGGGGGTTCCGAGCAGTACTTC. Protein product: CASGGSEQYF.

The sample holds a few counts of this clonotype. This rearrangement joins TRBV10-3 to TRBJ1-1; no reliable D call. The CDR3 sequence is 12 residues long. V gave up 10 bases and J gave up 1 base, with 10 bases separating them. From germline, CDR1 is ENHRY and CDR2 SYGVKD. CDR3 DNA sequence: TGTGCCACCCTCCCGGGGAACACTGAAGCTTTCTTT. Encoded protein: CATLPGNTEAFF.

V usage is TRBV25-1 and J usage is TRBJ2-7; tentative D call: TRBD2 (5 bases). Deletions cut 3 bases from V and 7 bases from J, with 10 bases between. Per the germline V gene, CDR1 is MGHDK and CDR2 is SYGVNS. This CDR3 region has 12 residues. The chain's CDR3 is CASSDVGVEQYF. For the CDR3, the DNA is TGTGCCAGCAGTGACGTCGGGGTGGAGCAGTACTTC.

Details on this clonotype: At one end, the junction sequence differs from germline, possibly due to a read error. The rearrangement uses TRBV20-1 and TRBJ2-3; possible D gene TRBD1, 7 bases. The CDR3 extends over 15 amino acids. Germline CDR1 is DFQATT and CDR2 is SNEGSKA (reference sequence). The CDR3 coding sequence is TGCAGTGCTAGAGGGACAGGTACTAGCACAGATACACAGTATTTT. Protein product: CSARGTGTSTDTQYF.